This T cell receptor beta chain was documented in a study of T-cell memory formation after mild COVID-19. The study's findings and limits: Clones contracting day 15 to 85 were balanced CD4/CD8; later expanders leaned CD4+. CD4+ contracting clones were mainly CM and EM; CD8+ ones, EMRA. Proof of SARS-CoV-2 specificity was absent for the second-wave clones that crested on day 37.

TCRdb passed the 5' RACE reads through MiXCR, listing each CDR3 protein once. Of fewer than 600,000 distinct CDR3 sequences in the sample, approximately 21% were seen once. Worth noting for this clonotype: The antigen remains unidentified.

With V trimmed by 5 bases and J by 4 bases, 5 bases remained unmatched. Germline-derived CDR1 and CDR2 are MNHNS and SASEGT. CDR3 length equals 14 residues. The rearrangement uses TRBV6-1 and TRBJ1-1; 9 bases match TRBD1. The source material was PBMCs or a T cell subset sorted from them (not recorded which). The receptor comes from an adult woman who had mild COVID-19 (a few samples of this study predate the infection). Cell type and time point are not known. CDR3 nucleotides: TGTGCCAGCAGTTACAGGGGGCTGGTCACTGAAGCTTTCTTT. Translation gives CASSYRGLVTEAFF.